This T cell receptor (beta chain) appears in the sequencing data of a study of metastatic and nonmetastatic thyroid tumors. Overall study: It was across blood and tumor or nodule tissue from malignant and benign thyroid patients that repertoires were compared. Notes on the study in general: A significant increase in TCR beta diversity was reportedly seen in malignant thyroid tumors relative to benign nodules, in blood and tumor.

TCRdb recomputed clones from the PCR reads via MiXCR. Here the sample spans tens of thousands of clones, less than 30% being singletons. As to this clone: What it binds is not known.

Germline V gene lookup returns CDR1 MNHEY and CDR2 SMNVEV (reference sequence). The CDR3 totals 14 residues. Trimming at V came to 5 bases and at J to 4 bases, leaving 7 bases not matched to a gene. Thyroid surgery took place with no prior treatment in any patient. J is TRBJ2-7 and V is TRBV27, with 8 positions matching TRBD1. The sequencing input was blood. The TCR comes from a female donor with papillary thyroid cancer or a benign thyroid nodule (not recorded which). Some clones in this sample may be carry-over from other donors' samples. CDR3 nucleotides: TGTGCCAGCAGTCCAGTCGGGACAGGATACGAGCAGTACTTC. This translates into CASSPVGTGYEQYF.